This T cell receptor (beta chain) was captured by sequencing in a study of PD-1 blockade in classical Hodgkin lymphoma. Only in-frame clones appear in the TCRdb table, and some are missing; sequencing was by immunoSEQ multiplex PCR. In the table there are around 21,000 clones, 84% of which are singletons. Concerning this clone: Its antigen is undetermined.

Overall study findings and caveats: CD8+ TCR diversity did not rise significantly by C4D1, unlike CD4+. Diminished baseline TCR diversity has been reported in newly diagnosed patients relative to healthy donors.

The trim removed 1 base at V and 7 bases at J, leaving 12 bases unmatched. Per the germline V gene, CDR1 is LGHNA and CDR2 is YSLEER. The length of the CDR3 is 16 residues. Indicated time point: cycle 4 day 1 (C4D1), after less than 7 weeks of nivolumab. Every patient experienced relapse after autologous stem cell transplantation, and brentuximab vedotin exposure varied. The authors enriched CD8+ T cells from thawed PBMCs via magnetic negative selection. Specimen: CD8+ T cells from blood, collected before the fourth cycle of nivolumab. The chain carries TRBV4-3 and TRBJ2-7; TRBD2 matches at 8 bases. This clonotype was sampled from a human donor with classical Hodgkin lymphoma. This CDR3 reads CASSQASVGGAGEQYF. DNA for the CDR3: TGCGCCAGCAGCCAAGCTTCTGTCGGGGGGGCGGGAGAGCAGTACTTC.